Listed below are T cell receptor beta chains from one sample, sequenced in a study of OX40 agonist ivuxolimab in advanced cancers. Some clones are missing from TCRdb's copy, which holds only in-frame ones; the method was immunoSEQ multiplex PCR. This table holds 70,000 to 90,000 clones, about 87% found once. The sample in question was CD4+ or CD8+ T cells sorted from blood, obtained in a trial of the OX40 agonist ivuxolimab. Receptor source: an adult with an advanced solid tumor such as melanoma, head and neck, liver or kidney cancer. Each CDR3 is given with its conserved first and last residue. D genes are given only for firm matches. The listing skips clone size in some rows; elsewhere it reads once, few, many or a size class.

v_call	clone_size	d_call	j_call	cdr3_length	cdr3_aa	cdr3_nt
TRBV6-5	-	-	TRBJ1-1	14	CASSRRALGTEAFF	TGTGCCAGCAGCCGACGAGCCCTGGGGACTGAAGCTTTCTTT
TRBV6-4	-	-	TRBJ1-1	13	CASSTQSGTEAFF	TGTGCCAGCAGCACCCAGAGCGGGACTGAAGCTTTCTTT
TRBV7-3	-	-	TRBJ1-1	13	CASSLMESGEAFF	TGTGCCAGCAGCTTAATGGAATCGGGTGAAGCTTTCTTT
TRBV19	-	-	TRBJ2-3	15	CASSTHHGGTDTQYF	TGTGCCAGTAGTACTCACCACGGGGGCACAGATACGCAGTATTTT
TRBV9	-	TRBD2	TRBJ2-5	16	CASSVAQAGEQETQYF	TGTGCCAGCAGCGTAGCACAAGCGGGGGAACAAGAGACCCAGTACTTC
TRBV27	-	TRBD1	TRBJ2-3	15	CASSSGDRHPDTQYF	TGTGCCAGCAGTTCCGGGGACAGACACCCAGATACGCAGTATTTT
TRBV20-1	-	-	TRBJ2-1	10	CSGGRHEQFF	TGCAGCGGGGGTAGGCATGAGCAGTTCTTC
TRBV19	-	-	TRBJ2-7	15	CASSIVGVSGDEQYF	TGTGCCAGTAGTATAGTGGGGGTCTCTGGGGACGAGCAGTACTTC
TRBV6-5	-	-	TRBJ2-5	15	CASSYGMGSQETQYF	TGTGCCAGCAGTTACGGGATGGGGAGTCAAGAGACCCAGTACTTC
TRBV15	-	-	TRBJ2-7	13	CATSKQDTYEQYF	TGTGCCACCAGCAAACAGGACACCTACGAGCAGTACTTC
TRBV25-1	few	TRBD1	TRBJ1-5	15	CASSGTGGGNQPQHF	TGTGCCAGCAGTGGGACAGGGGGCGGCAATCAGCCCCAGCATTTT
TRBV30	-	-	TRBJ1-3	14	CAWSTLRPGNTIYF	TGTGCCTGGAGTACCCTGAGGCCTGGAAACACCATATATTTT
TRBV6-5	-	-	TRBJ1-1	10	CASGSPGAFF	TGTGCCAGCGGCTCACCGGGGGCTTTCTTT
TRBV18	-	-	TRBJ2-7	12	CASSPRGGEQYF	TGTGCCAGCTCACCACGGGGTGGCGAGCAGTACTTC
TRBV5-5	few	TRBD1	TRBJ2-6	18	CASSLIGQGISGANVLTF	TGTGCCAGCAGCTTGATCGGACAGGGAATCTCTGGGGCCAACGTCCTGACTTTC
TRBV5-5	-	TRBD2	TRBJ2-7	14	CASSRTSGGHEQYF	TGTGCCAGCAGCCGAACTAGCGGGGGACACGAGCAGTACTTC
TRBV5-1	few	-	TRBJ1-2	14	CASSVGGTVYGYTF	TGCGCCAGCAGCGTCGGGGGGACCGTCTATGGCTACACCTTC
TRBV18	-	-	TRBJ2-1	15	CASSPWAGEDNEQFF	TGTGCCAGCTCACCATGGGCAGGGGAGGACAATGAGCAGTTCTTC
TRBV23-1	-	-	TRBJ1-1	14	CASSLGQLNTEAFF	TGCGCCAGCAGTCTTGGACAGTTGAACACTGAAGCTTTCTTT
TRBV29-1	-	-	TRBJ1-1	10	CSATNTEAFF	TGCAGCGCCACGAACACTGAAGCTTTCTTT
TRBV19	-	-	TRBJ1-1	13	CASSRAGETEAFF	TGTGCCAGTAGCCGTGCAGGGGAAACTGAAGCTTTCTTT
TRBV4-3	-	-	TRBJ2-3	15	CASSQFEGYGDTQYF	TGCGCCAGCAGCCAATTTGAGGGGTACGGGGATACGCAGTATTTT
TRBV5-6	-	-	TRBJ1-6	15	CASSLWAAWESPLHF	TGTGCCAGCAGCTTGTGGGCGGCCTGGGAGTCACCCCTCCACTTT
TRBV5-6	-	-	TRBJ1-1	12	CASSSPYTEAFF	TGTGCCAGCAGCTCCCCATACACTGAAGCTTTCTTT
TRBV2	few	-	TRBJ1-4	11	CASGQDEKLFF	TGTGCCAGCGGTCAGGATGAAAAACTGTTTTTT
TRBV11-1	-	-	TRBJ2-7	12	CASSRDTYEQYF	TGTGCCAGCAGCAGGGACACCTACGAGCAGTACTTC